One and the same sample provided the 14 T cell receptor beta chains below, sequenced in a study of CD8 T cells in ankylosing spondylitis. TCRdb re-called the 5' RACE reads with MiXCR, one entry per CDR3 protein. The sample lists about 240,000 distinct CDR3 sequences; 8.6% were seen once. The sequencing sample was made of blood, either unsorted or a sorted T cell fraction (not recorded which). These receptors originate from a male donor with ankylosing spondylitis or in good health (not recorded which).

This clonotype occurred many times. The gene calls are TRBV20-1 and TRBJ1-1; no clear D. Germline CDR1 is DFQATT and CDR2 is SNEGSKA (reference sequence). The CDR3 has 11 residues. V was cut by 4 bases and J by 0 bases, with 3 bases left in between. Here the CDR3 DNA reads TGCAGTGCTAACATGAACACTGAAGCTTTCTTT. Its translation is CSANMNTEAFF.

Details on this clonotype: Just one base apart from a much larger clone, this may be a read error. The chain carries TRBV20-1 and TRBJ2-7, with 7 nucleotides matching TRBD2. Germline CDR1 reads DFQATT; CDR2 reads SNEGSKA (reference sequence). The CDR3 has 13 residues. CDR3 sequence reads: CSARRESAYEQCF. As DNA, the CDR3 is TGCAGTGCACGGCGGGAGTCGGCCTACGAGCAGTGCTTC.

This clonotype was picked up many times. V and J are TRBV27 and TRBJ2-1, with D possibly matching TRBD1 (6 bases). Germline-derived CDR1 and CDR2 are MNHEY and SMNVEV (reference sequence). The CDR3 contains 14 residues. V gave up 9 bases and J gave up 2 bases, with 14 bases separating them. The CDR3 protein is CASTGQKAYNEQFF. CDR3 DNA sequence: TGTGCCAGTACCGGACAGAAAGCCTACAATGAGCAGTTCTTC.

The chain recombines TRBV2 with TRBJ2-7, with TRBD1 matching 7 bases. The CDR3 covers 13 residues. Trimming at V came to 10 bases and at J to 2 bases, leaving 8 bases not matched to a gene. CDR1 and CDR2 (germline): SNHLY, FYNNEI. The CDR3 reads CATRTGGTYEQYF. CDR3 in DNA: TGTGCCACTCGGACAGGAGGAACCTACGAGCAGTACTTC.

This clonotype was detected only a few times. The chain carries TRBV6-1 and TRBJ1-5; 9 nucleotides match TRBD1. This CDR3 spans 15 amino acids. The ends lost 5 bases at V and 7 bases at J; junction bases unmatched: 9. The germline V gene encodes CDR1 MNHNS and CDR2 SASEGT. CDR3: CASSQNRGRGQPQHF. As DNA, the CDR3 is TGTGCCAGCAGTCAAAACAGGGGGCGCGGGCAGCCCCAGCATTTT.

This clonotype was counted many times. The rearrangement links TRBV7-9 to TRBJ1-1, with D uncertain. V lost 5 bases and J lost 6, with 10 bases in between. The germline V gene has CDR1 SEHNR and CDR2 FQNEAQ (reference sequence). CDR3 length: 12 amino acids. CDR3 nucleotide sequence: TGTGCCAGCAGCCTAAGTTTGGCTGAAGCTTTCTTT. Its translation is CASSLSLAEAFF.

This clonotype was seen at least ten times. The V call is TRBV18, the J call TRBJ2-2; 9 bases align to TRBD2. V lost 1 base and J lost 2; bases outside the gene matches: 8. The CDR3 sequence is 18 residues long. Germline values: CDR1 KGHSH, CDR2 LQKENI. The CDR3 loop is CASSPRSGGPSNTGELFF. As DNA, the CDR3 is TGTGCCAGCTCACCACGAAGCGGGGGGCCCTCTAACACCGGGGAGCTGTTTTTT.

The chain combines TRBV6-5 with TRBJ1-4; possibly TRBD1 for D (6 bases). Germline CDR1 is MNHEY and CDR2 is SVGAGI. The CDR3 contains 15 residues. The V end lost 5 bases, the J end lost 5 bases, and 15 bases lay between the germline ends. The CDR3 sequence: CASSNRDKANEKLFF. DNA of the CDR3: TGTGCCAGCAGTAACAGGGACAAAGCAAATGAAAAACTGTTTTTT.

This clonotype has only a few counts. The CDR3 coding sequence is TGTGCCAGCAGCTTCAAGGGGACTAGCGGGAGGGAAGCCACAGATACGCAGTATTTT. It specifies CASSFKGTSGREATDTQYF. The rearrangement links TRBV11-1 to TRBJ2-3; 16 bases match TRBD2. This CDR3 has 19 amino acids. Germline CDR1 is SGHAT and CDR2 is FQDESV (reference sequence). The V and J ends lost 3 bases and 2 bases, in that order; junction bases with no gene match: 8.

This clonotype was observed many times. The chain uses TRBV20-1 and TRBJ1-2, with TRBD1 as a possible D gene (6 bases). This CDR3 spans 14 amino acids. V shed 0 bases and J shed 5 bases, with 13 bases lying between them. In germline, CDR1 is DFQATT, CDR2 SNEGSKA (reference sequence). CDR3 DNA: TGCAGTGCTAGAGAACCCCAGGGGTGGTATGGCTACACCTTC. Translating it yields CSAREPQGWYGYTF.

This clonotype showed up many times. The chain combines TRBV5-1 with TRBJ1-1, with D tentatively TRBD1 (6 bases). This CDR3 contains 15 residues. The germline V gene encodes CDR1 SGHRS and CDR2 YFSETQ. Trimming cost V 0 bases and J 8 bases, with 17 bases left between them. CDR3 DNA: TGCGCCAGCAGCTTGGGGGGGGGCGGGCGCGGAGAAGCTTTCTTT. Residues: CASSLGGGGRGEAFF.

This clonotype was picked up many times. The gene calls are TRBV20-1 and TRBJ2-7; TRBD2 matches at 7 bases. Germline trimming cut 1 base from V and 0 bases from J; bases unmatched to any gene: 9. Germline V CDR1 and CDR2: DFQATT, SNEGSKA (reference sequence). The CDR3 has 16 residues. Here the CDR3 reads CSARVGGSGRSYEQYF. In DNA, the CDR3 is TGCAGTGCTAGAGTGGGGGGGTCCGGACGCTCCTACGAGCAGTACTTC.

Ten or more counts support this clonotype. This chain uses TRBV5-1 with TRBJ2-2; D ambiguous. Germline CDR1 is SGHRS and CDR2 is YFSETQ. Trimming stripped 2 bases from V and 3 bases from J, with 5 bases between. There are 13 residues in the CDR3. CDR3 sequence: CASSFSDTGELFF. The CDR3 DNA follows: TGCGCCAGCAGCTTCAGCGACACCGGGGAGCTGTTTTTT.

This clonotype has a count of ten or more. The genes are TRBV10-3 and TRBJ1-6; a weak D match, TRBD1 (5 bases). Between the trimmed V and J ends, which lost 10 bases and 8 bases, there was a span of 18 bases. Per germline, CDR1 ENHRY and CDR2 SYGVKD. The CDR3 extends over 14 amino acids. For the CDR3, the DNA is TGTGCCACATACCCGACAGTCCCCTATTCACCCCTCCACTTT. This codes for CATYPTVPYSPLHF.